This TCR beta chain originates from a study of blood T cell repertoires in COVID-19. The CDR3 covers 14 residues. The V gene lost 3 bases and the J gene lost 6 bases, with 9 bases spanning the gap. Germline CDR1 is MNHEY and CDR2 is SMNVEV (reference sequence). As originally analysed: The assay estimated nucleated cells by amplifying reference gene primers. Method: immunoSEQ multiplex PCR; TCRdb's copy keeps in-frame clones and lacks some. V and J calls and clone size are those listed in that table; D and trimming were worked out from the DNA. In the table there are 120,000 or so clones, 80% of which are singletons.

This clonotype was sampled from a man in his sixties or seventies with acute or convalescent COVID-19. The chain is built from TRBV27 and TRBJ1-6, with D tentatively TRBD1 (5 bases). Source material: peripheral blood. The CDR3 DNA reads TGTGCCAGCAGTTTCCGGCAGGGTAATTCACCCCTCCACTTT. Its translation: CASSFRQGNSPLHF.